This entry lists 9 T cell receptor beta chains sequenced from one sample in a study of T cells in Graves' hyperthyroidism and ophthalmopathy. RNA transcripts yielded amplified TCR beta CDR3 regions. An initial round of RT-PCR targeting the TCR CDR3 relied on the HTBI primer set. TCRdb reprocessed the multiplex PCR reads with MiXCR, giving one entry per CDR3 protein. The table shows 500,000 or so distinct CDR3 sequences, with about 15% occurring only once. The specimen was blood. The receptors originated from a woman aged 18-29 years with Graves' ophthalmopathy.

The rearrangement uses TRBV19 and TRBJ1-2; 9 bases match TRBD1. This CDR3 is 13 amino acids long. Germline CDR1 reads LNHDA; CDR2 reads SQIVND (reference sequence). The ends lost 8 bases at V and 11 bases at J; junction bases unmatched: 12. CDR3 region: CASAFAGTGIYTF. CDR3 nucleotides: TGTGCCAGTGCTTTTGCCGGGACAGGGATTTACACCTTC.

A remark on this clonotype: A much larger clone lies one base from this, so it may be a read error. V and J are TRBV27 and TRBJ1-2, with D hard to call. Germline V gene sequence: CDR1 MNHEY, CDR2 SMNVEV (reference sequence). The CDR3 contains 14 residues. Trimming took off 9 bases at V and 6 bases at J, with 20 bases between the two ends. The CDR3: CASSRPGQIDGYTF. The CDR3 DNA is TGTGCCAGTTCCCGCCCCGGCCAGATCGATGGCTACACCTTC.

Ten or more counts support this clonotype. The rearrangement uses TRBV19 and TRBJ1-1; D perhaps matches TRBD1 (6 bases). Germline V lookup: CDR1 LNHDA, CDR2 SQIVND (reference sequence). The CDR3 covers 14 residues. Trimming left V 6 bases short and J 1 base short, with 12 bases between. CDR3 nucleotide sequence: TGTGCCAGTAGGTCGACAGGAAAGAACACTGAAGCTTTCTTT. This sequence encodes CASRSTGKNTEAFF.

In its sample, this clonotype was seen many times. This chain uses TRBV28 with TRBJ2-7, with D perhaps given as TRBD1 or TRBD2 (5 bases each). The CDR3 contains 12 residues. The V and J ends lost 10 bases and 2 bases respectively, with 12 bases between them. Germline V gene lookup returns CDR1 MDHEN and CDR2 SYDVKM. CDR3 nucleotide sequence: TGTGCCATCGGGACGGATACCTACGAGCAGTACTTC. Translation: CAIGTDTYEQYF.

The rearrangement links TRBV6-2 or TRBV6-3 to TRBJ2-3; D is unclear. Germline CDR1 reads MNHEY; CDR2 reads SVGEGT. CDR3 length: 14 amino acids. Trimming shortened V by 6 bases and J by 0 bases, and 10 bases separated the two germline ends. CDR3 bases: TGTGCCAGCAGAGAGACACGGAGCACAGATACGCAGTATTTT. Its translation: CASRETRSTDTQYF.

This clonotype has just a few counts. Being one base from a much bigger clone, this may be a read error. V is TRBV4-2 and J is TRBJ2-1; tentatively, D is TRBD1 (5 bases). Germline values: CDR1 LGHNA, CDR2 YNFKEQ. V lost 0 bases and J lost 3, with 9 bases in between. The CDR3 length is 15 residues. The CDR3 is CASSQDGRDYNEQFF. CDR3 bases: TGTGCCAGCAGCCAAGACGGCAGGGACTACAATGAGCAGTTCTTC.

The chain joins TRBV6-1 to TRBJ2-3; D may match TRBD1 or TRBD2 (5 bases each). This CDR3 is 13 amino acids long. Germline CDR1 is MNHNS and CDR2 is SASEGT. The V and J ends lost 6 bases and 5 bases respectively, with 12 bases between them. The CDR3 DNA reads as TGTGCCAGCAGCGGGATAAGGGGAGATACGCAGTATTTT. Its protein product is CASSGIRGDTQYF.

This clonotype was picked up many times. This chain links TRBV11-2 with TRBJ1-2; 8 positions match TRBD1. With V trimmed by 2 bases and J by 0 bases, 8 bases remained unmatched. Germline-derived CDR1 and CDR2 are SGHAT and FQNNGV. This CDR3 is 17 amino acids long. CDR3 in amino acids: CASSLWDRQLANYGYTF. The CDR3 bases are TGTGCCAGCAGCTTATGGGACAGGCAGTTAGCTAACTATGGCTACACCTTC.

The chain has TRBV11-2 and TRBJ2-3, with no clear D. Germline V gene data show CDR1 as SGHAT and CDR2 as FQNNGV. The V gene lost 6 bases and the J gene lost 0 bases, with 19 bases spanning the gap. The length of the CDR3 is 17 residues. The CDR3 region has the DNA TGTGCCAGCAGTCCCAGAGTCCCAGCCCCTAGCACAGATACGCAGTATTTT. As protein: CASSPRVPAPSTDTQYF.